The 20 T cell receptor beta chains presented below share a single source sample, sequenced in a study of blood T cell repertoires in COVID-19. Measured with immunoSEQ multiplex PCR; TCRdb has only the in-frame clones, and not every one. This sample yields 200,000 to 250,000 clones, of which around nine tenths are seen a single time; about 4% belongs to the top ten. Sequencing was done on a sample of PBMCs or T cells enriched from blood (not recorded which). The receptors come from a woman in her 30s who had been exposed to COVID-19.

The chain has TRBV11-2 and TRBJ1-1; D gene ambiguous. Germline lookup yields CDR1 SGHAT and CDR2 FQNNGV. CDR3 length: 13 amino acids. V was shortened by 6 bases and J by 1 base, with 9 bases between the two germline ends. CDR3 DNA: TGTGCCAGCAGGCATACAGAGAACACTGAAGCTTTCTTT. Translation: CASRHTENTEAFF.

The rearrangement uses TRBV9 and TRBJ2-1; 10 bases are a match to TRBD1. This CDR3 contains 17 residues. V lost 0 bases to trimming and J lost 7 bases; unmatched junction nucleotides: 10. From germline, CDR1 is SGDLS and CDR2 YYNGEE. The CDR3 DNA reads as TGTGCCAGCAGCGTAGAAGCTGGGACAGGGGCGAGAAATGAGCAGTTCTTC. Its protein is CASSVEAGTGARNEQFF.

This clone has a single count. The V call is TRBV19, the J call TRBJ1-2, with D maybe TRBD1 (6 bases). Germline lookup yields CDR1 LNHDA and CDR2 SQIVND (reference sequence). V lost 1 base to trimming and J lost 4 bases, with 7 bases between them. The CDR3 is made up of 13 amino acids. CDR3 in DNA: TGTGCCAGTAGTATAGCGGACAGCTATGGCTACACCTTC. It yields the protein CASSIADSYGYTF. The full variable domain, with the rest looked up from reference TRBV19 and TRBJ1-2, is DGGITQSPKYLFRKEGQNVTLSCEQNLNHDAMYWYRQDPGQGLRLIYYSQIVNDFQKGDIAEGYSVSREKKESFPLTVTSAQKNPTAFYLCASSIADSYGYTFGSGTRLTVV.

This clone occurred once. This rearrangement joins TRBV28 to TRBJ2-7; perhaps TRBD1 as D (6 bases). Per germline, CDR1 MDHEN and CDR2 SYDVKM. V was cut by 3 bases and J by 7 bases, with 19 bases left in between. This CDR3 contains 15 residues. The CDR3 DNA sequence: TGTGCCAGCAGTTTGGGGACAAGTGAGGGGGTGGAGCAGTACTTC. Protein sequence: CASSLGTSEGVEQYF.

Judged by abundance, this clone is medium-sized. This rearrangement joins TRBV6-4 to TRBJ2-1; the match to TRBD2 covers 12 bases. The CDR3 extends over 15 amino acids. V gave up 0 bases and J gave up 6 bases; unmatched junction bases: 0. Per germline, CDR1 MRHNA and CDR2 SNTAGT. CDR3 nucleotide sequence: TGTGCCAGCAGTGACTCGACTAGCGGGAGCAATGAGCAGTTCTTC. Its protein product is CASSDSTSGSNEQFF.

V gene TRBV6-5 combines with J gene TRBJ2-1, with D perhaps TRBD2 (6 bases). The V gene lost 2 bases and the J gene lost 0 bases, with 11 bases spanning the gap. This CDR3 has 16 amino acids. Looked up from germline, CDR1 is MNHEY and CDR2 is SVGAGI. The CDR3 loop reads CASSYRPGSSYNEQFF. In nucleotides, the CDR3 is TGTGCCAGCAGTTACAGGCCCGGGAGCTCCTACAATGAGCAGTTCTTC.

The rearrangement uses TRBV2 and TRBJ2-5; tentatively, D is TRBD1 (6 bases). V was pared by 6 bases and J by 4 bases, with 12 bases between. The CDR3 is 13 amino acids. Germline V gives CDR1 SNHLY, CDR2 FYNNEI. CDR3 bases: TGTGCCAGCAGAGCCGGACAGCTAGAGACCCAGTACTTC. Protein product: CASRAGQLETQYF.

The chain is built from TRBV3-1 (or the pseudogene TRBV3-2) and TRBJ1-3; possibly TRBD1 for D (5 bases). The germline V gene encodes CDR1 LGHDT and CDR2 YNNKEL (reference sequence). Trimming left V 0 bases short and J 0 bases short, with 9 bases between. The CDR3 spans 16 residues. CDR3 sequence: CASSQDRTLSGNTIYF. DNA for the CDR3: TGTGCCAGCAGCCAAGATCGGACACTCTCTGGAAACACCATATATTTT.

This rearrangement joins TRBV6-5 to TRBJ1-2; weak D call: TRBD1 (6 bases). The V end lost 0 bases, the J end lost 7 bases, and 12 bases lay between the germline ends. The germline gives CDR1 MNHEY, CDR2 SVGAGI. This CDR3 region has 14 residues. The CDR3 DNA reads as TGTGCCAGCAGTTACTCGAATACAGGGCCTGGCTACACCTTC. As protein: CASSYSNTGPGYTF.

CDR3 in amino acids: CASSDRLYGYTF. The CDR3 bases are TGTGCCAGCAGTGACAGATTATATGGCTACACCTTC. This chain links TRBV25-1 with TRBJ1-2; D unresolved. V shed 3 bases and J shed 5 bases, with 7 bases lying between them. In germline, CDR1 is MGHDK, CDR2 SYGVNS. The CDR3 extends over 12 amino acids.

The chain joins TRBV4-1 to TRBJ2-3; weak D call: TRBD2 (5 bases). CDR1 and CDR2 (germline): MGHRA, YSYEKL. The CDR3 loop spans 14 amino acids. V was clipped by 0 bases and J by 2 bases, with 6 bases between them. CDR3 DNA sequence: TGCGCCAGCAGCCAAGAGCTAGCCACAGATACGCAGTATTTT. This encodes CASSQELATDTQYF.

For this clone: This specimen includes other DNA sequences encoding the same CDR3. The V gene is TRBV2, the J gene TRBJ1-2; tentatively, D is TRBD1 (5 bases). Trimming stripped 4 bases from V and 2 bases from J, with 8 bases between. The CDR3 covers 13 residues. Germline CDR1 reads SNHLY; CDR2 reads FYNNEI. CDR3: CASSGTGNYGYTF. CDR3 DNA: TGTGCCAGCAGTGGAACAGGAAACTATGGCTACACCTTC. Filled out from reference TRBV2 and TRBJ1-2, the complete variable domain reads EPEVTQTPSHQVTQMGQEVILRCVPISNHLYFYWYRQILGQKVEFLVSFYNNEISEKSEIFDDQFSVERPDGSNFTLKIRSTKLEDSAMYFCASSGTGNYGYTFGSGTRLTVV.

V usage is TRBV19 and J usage is TRBJ1-5; D not certain. Germline CDR1 LNHDA, CDR2 SQIVND (reference sequence). The CDR3 is 15 amino acids. Trimming removed 2 bases at V and 0 bases at J, with 8 bases between. CDR3 nucleotides: TGTGCCAGTAGTATACCGGACTATAGCAATCAGCCCCAGCATTTT. This translates into CASSIPDYSNQPQHF.

This clone was detected many times. The rearrangement uses TRBV29-1 and TRBJ1-2; weak D call: TRBD1 (6 bases). Germline loops: CDR1 SQVTM, CDR2 ANQGSEA. The V end was cut by 6 bases, the J end by 4 bases, with 24 bases between. The CDR3 has 16 amino acids. DNA of the CDR3: TGCAGCGTGGAGCCTTCCCGGGACAAATTTACCTATGGCTACACCTTC. Translation gives CSVEPSRDKFTYGYTF.

The gene calls are TRBV27 and TRBJ2-2; D not certain. CDR1 and CDR2 (germline): MNHEY, SMNVEV (reference sequence). The CDR3 totals 13 residues. The ends were cut back, 5 bases at V and 4 bases at J, with 8 bases in the middle. In DNA, the CDR3 is TGTGCCAGCAGTCCCTCTACCACCGGGGAGCTGTTTTTT. It specifies CASSPSTTGELFF.

The rearrangement uses TRBV7-2 and TRBJ2-3; TRBD1 matches at 7 bases. Germline assignment: CDR1 SGHTA and CDR2 FQGNSA. This CDR3 contains 16 residues. With V trimmed by 5 bases and J by 2 bases, 10 bases remained unmatched. In DNA form, the CDR3 reads TGTGCCAGCAGCCAAAGACCGGGACAGATCACAGATACGCAGTATTTT. Amino acid sequence: CASSQRPGQITDTQYF.

The rearrangement links TRBV3-1 (or the pseudogene TRBV3-2) to TRBJ2-3; 7 bases line up with TRBD1. The germline V gene has CDR1 LGHDT and CDR2 YNNKEL (reference sequence). The length of the CDR3 is 15 residues. The V segment lost 4 bases and the J segment 0 bases; nucleotides outside the gene matches: 4. The CDR3 is CASSPGTDSTDTQYF. The CDR3 bases are TGTGCCAGCAGCCCCGGGACAGATAGCACAGATACGCAGTATTTT.

This clone was recorded only once. CDR3 protein: CASSPLGGRERRDTQYF. The CDR3 coding sequence is TGCGCCAGCAGCCCCCTCGGAGGGCGGGAGAGGAGAGATACGCAGTATTTT. The rearrangement links TRBV5-1 to TRBJ2-3; 7 bases line up with TRBD2. The CDR3 loop spans 17 amino acids. Germline values: CDR1 SGHRS, CDR2 YFSETQ. V was pared by 4 bases and J by 5 bases, with 16 bases of the junction left unmatched.

The chain recombines TRBV3-1 (or the pseudogene TRBV3-2) with TRBJ1-1, with D perhaps TRBD1 (5 bases). The CDR3 has 12 residues. V shed 1 base and J shed 8 bases, with 8 bases lying between them. Germline V gene lookup returns CDR1 LGHDT and CDR2 YNNKEL (reference sequence). CDR3 DNA sequence: TGTGCCAGCAGCCAAGGTGGGGGGGAAGCTTTCTTT. It yields the protein CASSQGGGEAFF.

The chain couples TRBV15 to TRBJ1-1; weak D call: TRBD1 (6 bases). This CDR3 contains 18 residues. Germline V gives CDR1 LNHNV, CDR2 YYDKDF (reference sequence). V lost 1 base, J lost 4 bases, and 22 bases lay in between. The CDR3 protein is CATSRVLGTPVLFTEAFF. The CDR3 DNA follows: TGTGCCACCAGCAGAGTTTTGGGGACACCAGTCCTCTTCACTGAAGCTTTCTTT.